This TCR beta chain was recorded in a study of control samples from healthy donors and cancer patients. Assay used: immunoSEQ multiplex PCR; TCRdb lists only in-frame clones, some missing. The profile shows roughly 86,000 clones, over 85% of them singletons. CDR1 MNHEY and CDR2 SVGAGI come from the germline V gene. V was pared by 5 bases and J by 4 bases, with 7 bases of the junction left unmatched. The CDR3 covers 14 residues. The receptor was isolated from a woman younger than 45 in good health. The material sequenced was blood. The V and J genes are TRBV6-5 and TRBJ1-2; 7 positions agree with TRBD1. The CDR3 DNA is TGTGCCAGCAGTCCACACCCAGGGGGCTATGGCTACACCTTC. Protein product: CASSPHPGGYGYTF.